These 18 T cell receptor beta chains share one sample of origin, sequenced in a study of blood T cell repertoires in COVID-19. Measured with immunoSEQ multiplex PCR; TCRdb has only the in-frame clones, and not every one. Of about 96,000 clones detected, roughly 90% appear once; the ten largest clones hold 4.2%. Sequencing was performed on peripheral blood. These receptors were collected from a human donor with COVID-19, enrolled during active disease. The donor label of this sample is uncertain.

The chain joins TRBV11-2 to TRBJ1-3; D possibly corresponds to TRBD1 (6 bases). This CDR3 has 13 residues. The V and J ends lost 0 bases and 8 bases respectively, with 8 bases between them. Germline CDR1 reads SGHAT; CDR2 reads FQNNGV. The CDR3 sequence is CASSLDRGDTIYF. CDR3 DNA sequence: TGTGCCAGCAGCTTAGACAGGGGTGACACCATATATTTT.

The chain has TRBV11-1 and TRBJ1-1; D not certain. CDR3 size: 13 residues. V was trimmed by 0 bases and J by 3 bases, leaving 5 bases between them. Germline-derived CDR1 and CDR2 are SGHAT and FQDESV (reference sequence). CDR3 DNA: TGTGCCAGCAGCTTAGCTGTCTACACTGAAGCTTTCTTT. The encoded protein is CASSLAVYTEAFF.

The rearrangement links TRBV19 to TRBJ2-3; D may be TRBD1 (6 bases). The V gene's germline CDR1 is LNHDA and CDR2 SQIVND (reference sequence). The ends were cut back, 9 bases at V and 4 bases at J, with 20 bases in the middle. The CDR3 runs to 15 residues. The CDR3: CASSSGHEFSDTQYF. CDR3 bases: TGTGCCAGCAGCTCGGGACACGAGTTCTCAGATACGCAGTATTTT.

The chain recombines TRBV19 with TRBJ1-2; the match to TRBD1 covers 7 bases. CDR3 length equals 13 residues. CDR1 LNHDA and CDR2 SQIVND come from the germline V gene (reference sequence). Unmatched junction bases numbered 5, after V lost 6 bases and J lost 4 bases. The CDR3 reads CASSRQGSYGYTF. CDR3 DNA: TGTGCCAGTAGCCGACAGGGATCCTATGGCTACACCTTC.

The J gene is TRBJ1-1, the V gene TRBV27, with TRBD1 as a possible D gene (6 bases). CDR1 and CDR2 from the germline V gene are MNHEY and SMNVEV (reference sequence). This CDR3 is 15 amino acids long. Between the trimmed V and J ends, which lost 5 bases and 5 bases, there was a span of 18 bases. The CDR3 DNA sequence: TGTGCCAGCAGTCCCTATCAACAGGGTTCTACTGAAGCTTTCTTT. Translating it yields CASSPYQQGSTEAFF.

The genes are TRBV6-5 and TRBJ1-1; TRBD1 agrees at 7 bases. V shed 2 bases, J shed 2 bases, and the junction held 5 bases outside the gene matches. Germline CDR1 reads MNHEY; CDR2 reads SVGAGI. This CDR3 is built from 15 residues. The CDR3 loop is CASSYGGTENTEAFF. Written as DNA, the CDR3 is TGTGCCAGCAGTTACGGCGGGACAGAAAACACTGAAGCTTTCTTT.

V and J are TRBV5-1 and TRBJ1-3; D gene unclear. CDR3 length: 13 residues. The germline CDR1 and CDR2 sequences are SGHRS and YFSETQ. The V end lost 7 bases, the J end lost 0 bases, and 8 bases lay between the germline ends. As DNA, the CDR3 is TGCGCCAGCTCCCGGTCCTCTGGAAACACCATATATTTT. It yields the protein CASSRSSGNTIYF.

This clone was seen only once. The rearrangement uses TRBV24-1 and TRBJ1-4; 9 nucleotides match TRBD1. Germline CDR1 reads KGHDR; CDR2 reads SFDVKD. This CDR3 has 17 amino acids. Unmatched junction bases numbered 13, after V lost 4 bases and J lost 8 bases. CDR3 nucleotide sequence: TGTGCCACCAGTGACCCTCCCCCGGGACAGGGTGGGGAAAAACTGTTTTTT. Protein product: CATSDPPPGQGGEKLFF.

The chain has TRBV2 and TRBJ2-1; 10 bases line up with TRBD2. This CDR3 is built from 16 residues. The trim removed 3 bases at V and 7 bases at J, leaving 9 bases unmatched. Germline V gives CDR1 SNHLY, CDR2 FYNNEI. The CDR3 bases are TGTGCCAGCAGTGACCCAGCGGGAGGGCCTAGGAATGAGCAGTTCTTC. Protein: CASSDPAGGPRNEQFF.

The chain employs TRBV2 and TRBJ1-5; the match to TRBD1 covers 7 bases. The CDR3 totals 14 residues. V was clipped by 6 bases and J by 0 bases; unmatched bases: 2. The V gene's germline CDR1 is SNHLY and CDR2 FYNNEI. The CDR3 protein is CASSGDSSNQPQHF. CDR3 bases: TGTGCCAGCAGCGGGGACAGTAGCAATCAGCCCCAGCATTTT.

The V and J genes are TRBV19 and TRBJ2-7; TRBD1 matches at 7 bases. V trimming: 7 bases; J trimming: 3 bases; junction bases outside the gene matches: 6. The CDR3 runs to 13 residues. Germline values: CDR1 LNHDA, CDR2 SQIVND (reference sequence). Here the CDR3 reads CASTLGGGYEQYF. The CDR3 DNA sequence: TGTGCCAGTACCCTAGGGGGCGGCTACGAGCAGTACTTC. The full variable domain, its missing parts supplied by reference TRBV19 and TRBJ2-7, is DGGITQSPKYLFRKEGQNVTLSCEQNLNHDAMYWYRQDPGQGLRLIYYSQIVNDFQKGDIAEGYSVSREKKESFPLTVTSAQKNPTAFYLCASTLGGGYEQYFGPGTRLTVT.

The V and J genes are TRBV10-1 and TRBJ1-1, with unresolved D. CDR1 WNHNN and CDR2 SYGVQD come from the germline V gene (reference sequence). The length of the CDR3 is 12 residues. Trimming removed 6 bases from V and 7 bases from J, with 12 bases in between. CDR3 sequence: CASRGGGGEAFF. As DNA, the CDR3 is TGCGCCAGCAGGGGAGGTGGCGGTGAAGCTTTCTTT.

The gene calls are TRBV7-3 and TRBJ2-1, with 9 bases aligning to TRBD2. The CDR3 is made up of 17 amino acids. Trimming removed 0 bases from V and 5 bases from J; junction bases left unmatched: 8. Germline V gene data show CDR1 as SGHTA and CDR2 as FQGTGA. CDR3 protein: CASSLTLAGGPHNEQFF. The CDR3 bases are TGTGCCAGCAGCTTAACCCTGGCGGGGGGGCCGCACAATGAGCAGTTCTTC.

V gene TRBV19 combines with J gene TRBJ2-3; no clear D gene. V dropped 1 base and J dropped 4 bases, with 3 bases sitting between them. The V gene's germline CDR1 is LNHDA and CDR2 SQIVND (reference sequence). The CDR3 has 12 amino acids. CDR3 DNA sequence: TGTGCCAGTAGTATAGCCGCAGATACGCAGTATTTT. It is translated as CASSIAADTQYF.

This clone was found once. V gene TRBV11-1 combines with J gene TRBJ2-5; 9 positions agree with TRBD2. This CDR3 is 16 amino acids long. The V gene's germline CDR1 is SGHAT and CDR2 FQDESV (reference sequence). Losses at the gene ends were 0 bases for V and 5 bases for J; bases not matched to a gene: 7. As DNA, the CDR3 is TGTGCCAGCAGCTTAGCGCGGGCGGGGGGGCGCGAGACCCAGTACTTC. It encodes CASSLARAGGRETQYF.

The chain uses TRBV29-1 and TRBJ2-5; tentative D call: TRBD2 (5 bases). CDR1 SQVTM and CDR2 ANQGSEA come from the germline V gene. The CDR3 is 16 residues long. V lost 5 bases, J lost 5 bases, and 24 bases lay in between. This chain's CDR3 is CSVNGIFEGKRETQYF. In DNA, the CDR3 is TGCAGCGTTAACGGGATTTTCGAGGGCAAGCGGGAGACCCAGTACTTC.

The chain couples TRBV3-1 (or the pseudogene TRBV3-2) to TRBJ2-7, with 7 nucleotides matching TRBD1. CDR1 LGHDT and CDR2 YNNKEL come from the germline V gene (reference sequence). The CDR3 extends over 15 amino acids. The junction had 2 bases not matched to a gene; V was cut back by 0 bases and J by 0 bases. CDR3 DNA: TGTGCCAGCAGCCAAGAATGGGACAGCTCCTACGAGCAGTACTTC. Its protein product is CASSQEWDSSYEQYF.

The genes are TRBV5-1 and TRBJ2-2, with TRBD1 as a possible D gene (5 bases). This CDR3 is built from 14 residues. Germline CDR1 reads SGHRS; CDR2 reads YFSETQ. Trimming took off 4 bases at V and 6 bases at J, with 13 bases between the two ends. The CDR3 is CASSERWGAGELFF. The CDR3 bases are TGCGCCAGCAGCGAAAGATGGGGCGCCGGGGAGCTGTTTTTT.